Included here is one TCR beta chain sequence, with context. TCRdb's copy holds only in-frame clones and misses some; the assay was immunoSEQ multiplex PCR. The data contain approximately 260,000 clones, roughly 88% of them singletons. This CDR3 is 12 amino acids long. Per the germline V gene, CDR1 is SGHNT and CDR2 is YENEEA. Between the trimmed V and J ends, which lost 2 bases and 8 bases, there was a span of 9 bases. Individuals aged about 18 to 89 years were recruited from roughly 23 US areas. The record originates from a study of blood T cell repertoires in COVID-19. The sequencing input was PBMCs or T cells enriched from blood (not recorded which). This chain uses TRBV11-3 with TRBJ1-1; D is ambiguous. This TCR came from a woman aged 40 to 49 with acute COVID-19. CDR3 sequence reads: CASSLPGLEAFF. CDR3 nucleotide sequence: TGTGCCAGCAGCTTACCTGGACTCGAAGCTTTCTTT.